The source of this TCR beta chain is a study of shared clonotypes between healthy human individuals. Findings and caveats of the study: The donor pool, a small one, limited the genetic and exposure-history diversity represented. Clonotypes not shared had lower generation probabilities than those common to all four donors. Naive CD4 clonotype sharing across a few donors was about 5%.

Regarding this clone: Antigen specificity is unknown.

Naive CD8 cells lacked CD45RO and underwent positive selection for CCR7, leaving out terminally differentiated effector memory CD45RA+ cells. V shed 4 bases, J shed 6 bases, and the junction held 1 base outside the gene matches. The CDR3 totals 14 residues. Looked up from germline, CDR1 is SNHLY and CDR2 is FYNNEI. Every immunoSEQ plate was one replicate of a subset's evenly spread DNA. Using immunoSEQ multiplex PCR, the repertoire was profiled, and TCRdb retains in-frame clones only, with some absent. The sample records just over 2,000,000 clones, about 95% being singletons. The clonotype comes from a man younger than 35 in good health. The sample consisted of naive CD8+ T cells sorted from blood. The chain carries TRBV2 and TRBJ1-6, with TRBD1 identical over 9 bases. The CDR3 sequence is CASSGTGVNSPLHF. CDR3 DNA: TGTGCCAGCAGTGGGACAGGGGTTAATTCACCCCTCCACTTT. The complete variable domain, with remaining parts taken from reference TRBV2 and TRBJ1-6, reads EPEVTQTPSHQVTQMGQEVILRCVPISNHLYFYWYRQILGQKVEFLVSFYNNEISEKSEIFDDQFSVERPDGSNFTLKIRSTKLEDSAMYFCASSGTGVNSPLHFGNGTRLTVT.